The source of this T cell receptor beta chain is a study of blood T cell repertoires in COVID-19. Overall study: The study drew acute and convalescent COVID-19 samples from the United States, Italy and Spain.

Trimming took 4 bases from V and 6 from J, leaving 9 bases between them. The CDR3 spans 11 residues. Germline V gives CDR1 SQVTM, CDR2 ANQGSEA. Study members were between 18 and 89 years old and lived in fewer than 30 US regions. Recovered status applied to Cohort 3 donors who had two consecutive negative PCRs. It also applied to those with clearance or with symptom resolution. Original handling: How many nucleated cells were present was estimated from reference gene primer amplification. Only in-frame clones appear in the TCRdb table, and some are missing; sequencing was by immunoSEQ multiplex PCR. That table supplies the V and J calls and clone size; D and trimming were determined from the DNA. Found here are nearly 400,000 clones, roughly 90% of them singletons; the top ten hold about 1.7%.

The sequence derives from a woman aged 25 to 45 who had recovered from COVID-19. The chain uses TRBV29-1 and TRBJ1-2; D is unclear. Sequencing used PBMCs or T cells enriched from blood (not recorded which). CDR3 protein: CSVGGSNGYTF. CDR3 in DNA: TGCAGCGTTGGAGGGTCCAATGGCTACACCTTC.